This TCR beta chain came from a study of cytomegalovirus exposure and HLA in healthy donors. At the level of the study: Prior work identified some 120 million unique TCR beta sequences in approximately 200 million T cells. In terms of ancestry, the Caucasian-associated cluster contained around four fifths of the roughly 400 genotyped donors.

This clone was recorded a few times. Antigen specificity is unknown. Study outcomes and limitations: Specificity of three CMV-associated chains for CMV antigens was verified in vitro. Analysis performed later showed TCR beta chains linked to HLA being more clonally expanded than equally common others.

CDR1 is LGHNA, CDR2 YNFKEQ, per germline. This CDR3 comprises 17 residues. Trimming removed 5 bases from V and 0 bases from J; junction bases left unmatched: 9. The study ran its PCR with 60 Vbeta and 13 Jbeta primers. Assay used: immunoSEQ multiplex PCR; TCRdb lists only in-frame clones, some missing. The profile shows more than 85,000 clones, roughly 80% of them singletons. The sample comprised PBMCs. The receptor's source is a man in his forties in good health and CMV-seronegative. This chain joins TRBV4-2 and TRBJ2-7, with TRBD2 matching over 11 bases. The CDR3 DNA reads as TGTGCCAGCAGCTCGGCCGGACTAGCGGGCTTCTCCTACGAGCAGTACTTC. It yields the protein CASSSAGLAGFSYEQYF.